Listed below are T cell receptor beta chains from one sample, sequenced in a study of vaccination and CD4 T cells after COVID-19. No antigens are known for them. TCRdb reanalysed the PCR reads using MiXCR and keeps one entry per CDR3 protein. The sample contains 15,000 or so distinct CDR3 sequences, 40% to 60% of which appear only once. Material for sequencing was CD4+ T cells from blood, cultured in vitro. These receptors were taken from a human donor who had recovered from COVID-19. CDR3s include the opening cysteine and the closing phenylalanine or tryptophan. The D gene is left open where the match is weak. Clone sizes are given selectively: once, few, many, or a class where the clone is expanded.

TRBJ1-1 TRBD1 - TRBV12-3/TRBV12-4 CASSQTGAPTEAFF TGTGCCAGCAGTCAGACAGGGGCCCCCACTGAAGCTTTCTTT
TRBJ1-5 - - TRBV28 CASSFWRQVVSNQPQHF TGTGCCAGCAGTTTCTGGCGACAGGTCGTAAGCAATCAGCCCCAGCATTTT
TRBJ2-5 - - TRBV2 CASCSGSWQTQYF TGTGCCAGCTGCTCTGGCTCTTGGCAGACCCAGTACTTC
TRBJ1-3 TRBD1 - TRBV7-3 CASSLGQGNTIYF TGTGCCAGCAGCTTGGGACAGGGAAACACCATATATTTT
TRBJ1-1 TRBD1 - TRBV29-1 CSVRTGMNTEAFF TGCAGCGTGAGGACAGGGATGAACACTGAAGCTTTCTTT
TRBJ1-2 TRBD1 few TRBV6-1 CASSGGQGDGYTF TGTGCCAGCAGTGGGGGACAGGGGGACGGCTACACCTTC
TRBJ2-2 - few TRBV2 CASRQRLNTGELFF TGTGCCAGCAGACAGAGACTTAACACCGGGGAGCTGTTTTTT
TRBJ2-7 TRBD1 few TRBV20-1 CSARETGSHGEQYF TGCAGTGCTAGGGAGACAGGGAGTCACGGCGAGCAGTACTTC
TRBJ1-1 - few TRBV6-2/TRBV6-3 CASSKRRDNTEAFF TGTGCCAGCAGTAAGCGACGGGACAACACTGAAGCTTTCTTT
TRBJ2-5 - few TRBV7-2 CASSLNQETQYF TGTGCCAGCAGCTTAAACCAAGAGACCCAGTACTTC
TRBJ2-1 TRBD1 - TRBV6-5 CASSFTGTVNEQFF TGTGCCAGCAGTTTCACCGGGACAGTTAATGAGCAGTTCTTC
TRBJ1-5 TRBD1 - TRBV5-1 CASSLGQGLNQPQHF TGCGCCAGCAGCTTGGGACAGGGCCTAAATCAGCCCCAGCATTTT
TRBJ1-5 - - TRBV5-5 CASSSEGAEQPQHF TGTGCCAGCAGCTCTGAAGGGGCGGAGCAGCCCCAGCATTTT
TRBJ2-1 - - TRBV24-1 CATSDLQPPGEQFF TGTGCCACCAGTGATTTGCAACCCCCTGGTGAGCAGTTCTTC
TRBJ2-3 - - TRBV27 CASSLLGTDTQYF TGTGCCAGCAGTTTATTGGGGACAGATACGCAGTATTTT
TRBJ2-1 TRBD2 - TRBV27 CASSFRGRAYNEQFF TGTGCCAGCAGTTTTCGGGGGAGGGCCTACAATGAGCAGTTCTTC
TRBJ2-4 - - TRBV15 CATSRALAKNIQYF TGTGCCACCAGCAGAGCCCTAGCCAAAAACATTCAGTACTTC
TRBJ2-5 - - TRBV21-1 CASSPPETSGLREETQYF TGTGCCAGCAGCCCCCCCGAGACTAGCGGGCTGCGCGAAGAGACCCAGTACTTC
TRBJ1-4 - - TRBV5-4 CASSYGTLGGEKLFF TGTGCCAGCAGCTACGGGACCCTAGGTGGGGAAAAACTGTTTTTT
TRBJ2-7 - - TRBV24-1 CATSEGGSYYEQYF TGTGCCACCAGTGAAGGAGGGAGTTACTACGAGCAGTACTTC
TRBJ1-1 - - TRBV6-2/TRBV6-3 CASSYSMAGLNTEAFF TGTGCCAGCAGTTACTCGATGGCAGGATTGAACACTGAAGCTTTCTTT
TRBJ1-1 - - TRBV10-1 CASSRGMNTEAFF TGCGCCAGCAGCAGGGGAATGAACACTGAAGCTTTCTTT
TRBJ1-1 - few TRBV6-5 CASSYGRNTEAFF TGTGCCAGCAGTTACGGGCGGAACACTGAAGCTTTCTTT
TRBJ2-7 - - TRBV29-1 CSVGTSSRSEQYF TGCAGCGTAGGGACTTCGAGCCGTAGCGAGCAGTACTTC
TRBJ2-5 - - TRBV6-2/TRBV6-3 CASGRLSETQYF TGTGCCAGCGGGCGGCTGTCGGAGACCCAGTACTTC
TRBJ1-2 - - TRBV6-1 CASRGGAGEHYGYTF TGTGCCAGCAGGGGTGGGGCAGGGGAACACTATGGCTACACCTTC
TRBJ2-5 - few TRBV7-2 CASSPPRRGDQETQYF TGTGCCAGCAGCCCCCCTCGGCGCGGAGATCAAGAGACCCAGTACTTC
TRBJ1-2 TRBD1 few TRBV7-6 CASSFQGGYGYTF TGTGCCAGCAGCTTCCAGGGGGGCTATGGCTACACCTTC
TRBJ2-7 - - TRBV5-1 CASSLGPESSYEQYF TGCGCCAGCAGCTTGGGACCGGAGAGCTCCTACGAGCAGTACTTC
TRBJ2-1 - - TRBV6-5 CASSYLSPGQGNEQFF TGTGCCAGCAGTTACTTGTCGCCAGGGCAGGGCAATGAGCAGTTCTTC
TRBJ1-1 - few TRBV12-3/TRBV12-4 CASRSGMNTEAFF TGTGCCAGCAGGTCAGGCATGAACACTGAAGCTTTCTTT
TRBJ2-1 TRBD2 - TRBV7-2 CASSGNSGRASGEQFF TGTGCCAGCAGCGGCAATAGCGGGAGGGCCTCGGGTGAGCAGTTCTTC
TRBJ1-5 TRBD1 once TRBV18 CASSPTGGEGQPQHF TGTGCCAGCTCACCTACAGGGGGAGAGGGTCAGCCCCAGCATTTT
TRBJ2-7 - - TRBV21-1 CASRNDPGPPKRSYERYF TGTGCCAGCAGAAACGACCCGGGACCCCCGAAACGCTCCTACGAGCGGTACTTC
TRBJ1-5 - once TRBV6-5 CASSYSWPNSNQPQHF TGTGCCAGCAGTTACTCATGGCCGAACAGCAATCAGCCCCAGCATTTT
TRBJ1-5 TRBD1 - TRBV19 CASTGPGGSQPQHF TGTGCCAGTACTGGGCCAGGGGGGAGTCAGCCCCAGCATTTT
TRBJ2-4 - few TRBV10-3 CAALSQDRNIQYF TGTGCCGCCCTTTCCCAGGACAGAAACATTCAGTACTTC
TRBJ2-7 TRBD2 - TRBV20-1 CSARVVGGSSYEQYF TGCAGTGCTAGAGTAGTTGGCGGGAGCAGCTACGAGCAGTACTTC
TRBJ2-3 TRBD2 - TRBV30 CAWKLAGTDTQYF TGTGCCTGGAAGCTAGCGGGCACAGATACGCAGTATTTT
TRBJ2-3 TRBD2 - TRBV11-3 CASSMGAGLADTQYF TGTGCCAGCTCAATGGGAGCGGGATTAGCCGATACGCAGTATTTT
TRBJ1-5 - once TRBV6-1 CASSESGGPNRRPGNQPQHF TGTGCCAGCAGTGAAAGTGGGGGACCTAATAGGAGACCTGGCAATCAGCCCCAGCATTTT
TRBJ1-1 - - TRBV7-9 CASSLGWGRTEAFF TGTGCCAGCAGCTTAGGATGGGGGAGGACTGAAGCTTTCTTT
TRBJ2-1 - few TRBV7-3 CASSLTKDSAYNEQFF TGTGCCAGCAGCTTAACCAAAGACAGTGCCTACAATGAGCAGTTCTTC
TRBJ2-7 TRBD2 large TRBV7-9 CASSSGEGRNF TGTGCCAGCAGCTCCGGGGAGGGGCGAAACTTC
TRBJ2-5 - - TRBV5-4 CASSLHQRIETQYF TGTGCCAGCAGCTTGCACCAGCGGATAGAGACCCAGTACTTC
TRBJ2-1 - - TRBV24-1 CATSERDFRLRNEQFF TGTGCCACCAGTGAGAGGGACTTCCGATTGAGGAATGAGCAGTTCTTC
TRBJ1-2 - few TRBV6-2/TRBV6-3 CASTQSGGSYGYTF TGTGCCAGCACCCAGTCGGGGGGCTCGTATGGCTACACCTTC
TRBJ2-2 - - TRBV7-2 CASSLGPKNTGELFF TGTGCCAGCAGCCTGGGACCGAAGAACACCGGGGAGCTGTTTTTT
TRBJ2-7 TRBD1 - TRBV30 CAWSTGAGEQYF TGTGCCTGGTCCACAGGGGCAGGGGAGCAGTACTTC
TRBJ1-6 - - TRBV5-4 CASSLVSIQGGSPLHF TGTGCCAGCAGCTTGGTTTCCATACAGGGCGGAAGTCCCCTCCACTTT
TRBJ1-5 - - TRBV7-8 CASRRTAGGGPQHF TGTGCCAGCAGACGGACAGCCGGGGGGGGGCCCCAGCATTTT
TRBJ2-3 TRBD1 - TRBV29-1 CSVQGQGEITDTQYF TGCAGCGTTCAGGGACAGGGCGAGATCACAGATACGCAGTATTTT
TRBJ1-5 - - TRBV2 CASSSTVVRPQHF TGTGCCAGCAGTAGTACGGTAGTTAGGCCCCAGCATTTT
TRBJ2-4 - - TRBV5-8 CASSRKTMGERLNIQYF TGTGCCAGCAGCCGGAAGACGATGGGGGAACGGCTCAACATTCAGTACTTC
TRBJ2-3 TRBD2 once TRBV2 CASSNLAGGPDTQYF TGTGCCAGCAGTAACCTAGCGGGAGGGCCTGATACGCAGTATTTT
TRBJ1-5 - few TRBV25-1 CASSEGRGNQPQHF TGTGCCAGCAGTGAAGGGAGGGGCAATCAGCCCCAGCATTTT
TRBJ1-2 - - TRBV28 CASSPPGHLGYTF TGTGCCAGCAGTCCTCCGGGACATTTAGGCTACACCTTC